This is a list of T cell receptor beta chains from one sample in a study of blood T cells in healthy people across ages. TCRdb re-derived calls from the 5' RACE reads in MiXCR, one entry per CDR3 protein. The repertoire holds about 570,000 distinct CDR3 sequences, with roughly a quarter as singletons. The sample consisted of blood. These receptors all stem from a woman in her 70s in good health. Both conserved end residues are part of each CDR3. A D gene is named only where the DNA matches it firmly. A clone size is listed for some rows: how often the clone was seen (once, few, many), or a class if it is expanded.

few | TRBJ2-2 | TRBV12-3/TRBV12-4 | - | CASRPTSGELFF | TGTGCCAGCAGGCCTACGAGCGGGGAGCTGTTTTTT
- | TRBJ2-5 | TRBV24-1 | - | CATSETGARTQYF | TGTGCCACCAGTGAAACGGGGGCTCGGACCCAGTACTTC
few | TRBJ2-5 | TRBV5-1 | - | CASSLEARDGGQYF | TGCGCCAGCAGCTTGGAGGCCCGGGACGGGGGCCAGTACTTC
few | TRBJ1-2 | TRBV3-1 | - | CASSGDSNYGYTF | TGTGCCAGCAGCGGAGACAGTAACTATGGCTACACCTTC
few | TRBJ1-4 | TRBV7-9 | - | CASESSATNEKLFF | TGTGCCAGCGAATCGTCCGCAACTAATGAAAAACTGTTTTTT
few | TRBJ1-1 | TRBV11-2 | - | CASSPRDFRTEAFF | TGTGCCAGCAGCCCCCGGGACTTTAGGACTGAAGCTTTCTTT
- | TRBJ1-2 | TRBV7-2 | - | CASSPRVSYTF | TGTGCCAGCAGCCCACGGGTTAGCTACACCTTC
few | TRBJ2-1 | TRBV7-2 | TRBD2 | CASSPQLAGAMGEQFF | TGTGCCAGCAGCCCCCAACTAGCGGGGGCCATGGGTGAGCAGTTCTTC
- | TRBJ2-3 | TRBV29-1 | - | CSVEAGSTDTQCF | TGCAGCGTTGAGGCGGGTAGCACAGATACGCAGTGTTTT
few | TRBJ1-2 | TRBV4-3 | TRBD1 | CASSQPDRGEGGYTF | TGCGCCAGCAGCCAACCGGACAGGGGAGAGGGAGGCTACACCTTC
few | TRBJ2-4 | TRBV7-2 | TRBD1 | CASSLNRGKTIQYF | TGTGCCAGCAGCTTAAACAGGGGAAAAACCATTCAGTACTTC
- | TRBJ2-7 | TRBV10-3 | - | CATTVQDSYEQYF | TGTGCCACCACCGTACAGGACTCCTACGAGCAGTACTTC
few | TRBJ2-3 | TRBV29-1 | - | CSVAGGIHSTDTQYF | TGCAGCGTTGCTGGGGGGATCCATAGCACAGATACGCAGTATTTT
- | TRBJ2-7 | TRBV9 | TRBD1 | CASSVQAGGPYEQYF | TGTGCCAGCAGCGTTCAGGCAGGGGGACCCTACGAGCAGTACTTC
- | TRBJ2-5 | TRBV5-5 | - | CASSSPGGGETQYF | TGTGCCAGCAGCTCTCCGGGGGGCGGAGAGACCCAATACTTC
- | TRBJ1-1 | TRBV11-3 | - | CASSLAPWQNTEAFF | TGTGCCAGCAGCTTGGCCCCTTGGCAGAACACTGAAGCTTTCTTT
- | TRBJ2-5 | TRBV4-2 | TRBD2 | CASSQGLAGTETQYF | TGTGCCAGCAGCCAAGGACTAGCGGGAACAGAGACCCAGTACTTC
- | TRBJ2-5 | TRBV24-1 | TRBD2 | CATSDGTSGGHGRETQYF | TGTGCCACCAGTGACGGGACTAGCGGGGGGCATGGCCGAGAGACCCAGTACTTC
- | TRBJ2-1 | TRBV6-2/TRBV6-3 | - | CASSYRLDFYNEQFF | TGTGCCAGCAGTTACAGGCTAGATTTCTACAATGAGCAGTTCTTC
- | TRBJ2-6 | TRBV28 | - | CASSGGTGANVLTF | TGTGCCAGCAGTGGGGGCACTGGGGCCAACGTCCTGACTTTC
- | TRBJ2-1 | TRBV7-9 | - | CASSLEARDISYNEQFF | TGTGCCAGCAGCTTAGAGGCGAGGGACATCTCCTACAATGAGCAGTTCTTC
few | TRBJ2-2 | TRBV7-9 | - | CASSSRTANTGELFF | TGTGCCAGCAGCTCCCGGACAGCGAACACCGGGGAGCTGTTTTTT
- | TRBJ2-3 | TRBV6-2/TRBV6-3 | - | CASSYSMRADTQYF | TGTGCCAGCAGTTACTCGATGAGGGCAGATACGCAGTATTTT
- | TRBJ1-1 | TRBV12-3/TRBV12-4 | TRBD1 | CASSRGDRGTEAFF | TGTGCCAGCAGCCGCGGGGACAGGGGCACTGAAGCTTTCTTT
few | TRBJ1-5 | TRBV7-2 | - | CASSYQAGQPQHF | TGTGCCAGCAGCTACCAGGCGGGTCAGCCCCAGCATTTT
- | TRBJ1-1 | TRBV5-5 | - | CASSFNGVNTEAFF | TGTGCCAGCAGCTTTAACGGGGTGAACACTGAAGCTTTCTTT
- | TRBJ1-4 | TRBV29-1 | - | CSESLREKLFF | TGCAGCGAGTCGCTGAGGGAAAAACTGTTTTTT
- | TRBJ2-7 | TRBV3-1 | - | CASSQAETYEQYF | TGTGCCAGCAGCCAAGCTGAGACCTACGAGCAGTACTTC
medium-sized | TRBJ2-1 | TRBV6-5 | - | CASSYDESSYNEQFF | TGTGCCAGCAGTTATGACGAGAGCTCCTACAATGAGCAGTTCTTC
few | TRBJ2-3 | TRBV6-6 | TRBD2 | CASSSGLGDTDTQYF | TGTGCCAGCAGTTCGGGACTAGGGGACACAGATACGCAGTATTTT
once | TRBJ2-3 | TRBV18 | - | CASSRSSPTDTQYF | TGTGCCAGCTCACGGAGTTCCCCCACAGATACGCAGTATTTT
- | TRBJ2-1 | TRBV5-6 | - | CASSLNLGEANEQFF | TGTGCCAGCAGCTTGAATCTCGGGGAAGCAAATGAGCAGTTCTTC
- | TRBJ2-3 | TRBV12-3/TRBV12-4 | - | CASSPLPGLLDTQYF | TGTGCCAGCAGTCCGCTCCCGGGACTTTTAGATACGCAGTATTTT
many | TRBJ1-4 | TRBV12-3/TRBV12-4 | - | CASSLSTNEKLFF | TGTGCCAGCTCTCTATCAACTAATGAAAAACTGTTTTTT
- | TRBJ2-3 | TRBV7-9 | - | CASSLGGGRASTDTQYF | TGTGCCAGCAGCTTAGGCGGGGGCCGGGCAAGTACAGATACGCAGTATTTT
few | TRBJ1-1 | TRBV7-2 | - | CASSRAGGITEAFF | TGTGCCAGCAGCCGAGCTGGGGGGATCACTGAAGCTTTCTTT
- | TRBJ2-7 | TRBV29-1 | - | CSVAVRGRDEQYF | TGCAGCGTTGCAGTCAGGGGTCGCGACGAGCAGTACTTC
- | TRBJ1-3 | TRBV4-1 | - | CASSQGLRYSGNTIYF | TGCGCCAGCAGCCAAGGGCTCCGCTACTCTGGAAACACCATATATTTT
few | TRBJ1-2 | TRBV20-1 | - | CSARAGTSGGYTF | TGCAGTGCTAGGGCCGGGACCTCCGGTGGCTACACCTTC
few | TRBJ2-1 | TRBV4-2 | - | CASSQARLGEQFF | TGTGCCAGCAGCCAAGCACGGTTGGGCGAGCAGTTCTTC
- | TRBJ2-1 | TRBV24-1 | - | CATSGKTPNNEQFF | TGTGCCACCAGTGGCAAGACACCAAACAATGAGCAGTTCTTC
- | TRBJ1-5 | TRBV5-1 | - | CASSIGPNSNQPQHF | TGCGCCAGCAGCATTGGACCGAATAGCAATCAGCCCCAGCATTTT
few | TRBJ2-7 | TRBV7-9 | TRBD1 | CASNPGQVSSYEQYF | TGTGCCAGCAACCCGGGACAGGTGAGCTCCTACGAGCAGTACTTC
- | TRBJ1-4 | TRBV20-1 | TRBD1 | CSARNPGQPGEKLFF | TGCAGTGCTCGGAATCCGGGACAGCCTGGGGAAAAACTGTTTTTT
- | TRBJ1-1 | TRBV20-1 | - | CSASLRGLTEAFF | TGCAGTGCTAGTCTCAGGGGACTCACTGAAGCTTTCTTT
few | TRBJ1-4 | TRBV29-1 | - | CSVVPDKAPNEKLFF | TGCAGCGTTGTGCCGGACAAGGCTCCTAATGAAAAACTGTTTTTT
- | TRBJ2-5 | TRBV5-1 | - | CASSLARGLRETQYF | TGCGCCAGCAGCTTGGCCCGAGGCCTCAGGGAGACCCAGTACTTC
- | TRBJ1-2 | TRBV6-5 | TRBD1 | CATTHRGTDYGYTF | TGTGCCACCACACACAGGGGGACGGACTATGGCTACACCTTC